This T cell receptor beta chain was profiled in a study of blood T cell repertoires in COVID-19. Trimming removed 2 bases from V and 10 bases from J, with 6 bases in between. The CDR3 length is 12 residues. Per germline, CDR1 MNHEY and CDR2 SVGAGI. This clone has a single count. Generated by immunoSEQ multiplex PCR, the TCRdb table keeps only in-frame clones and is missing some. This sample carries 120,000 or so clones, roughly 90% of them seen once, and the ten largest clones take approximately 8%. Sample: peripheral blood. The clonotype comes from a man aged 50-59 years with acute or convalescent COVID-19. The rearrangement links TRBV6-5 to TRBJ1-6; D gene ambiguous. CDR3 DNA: TGTGCCAGCAGTTACGGAGAATCACCCCTCCACTTT. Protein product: CASSYGESPLHF.